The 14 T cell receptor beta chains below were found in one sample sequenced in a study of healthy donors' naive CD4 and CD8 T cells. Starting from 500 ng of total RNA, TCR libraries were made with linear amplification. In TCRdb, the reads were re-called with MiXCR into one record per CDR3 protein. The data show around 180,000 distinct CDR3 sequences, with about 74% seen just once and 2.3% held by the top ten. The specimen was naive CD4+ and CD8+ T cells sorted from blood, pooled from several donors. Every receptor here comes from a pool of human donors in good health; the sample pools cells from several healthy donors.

CDR3 residues: CASSFGRSNQPQHF. The CDR3 DNA reads as TGTGCCAGCAGTTTCGGGCGCTCCAATCAGCCCCAGCATTTT. The chain has TRBV6-5 and TRBJ1-5; no definite D call. Deletions cut 4 bases from V and 3 bases from J, with 10 bases between. The CDR3 covers 14 residues. Germline assignment: CDR1 MNHEY and CDR2 SVGAGI.

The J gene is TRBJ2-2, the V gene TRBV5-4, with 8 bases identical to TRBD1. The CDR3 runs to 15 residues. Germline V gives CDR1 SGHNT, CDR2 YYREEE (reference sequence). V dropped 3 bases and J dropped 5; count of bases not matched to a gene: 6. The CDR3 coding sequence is TGTGCCAGCAGCTCCGGACAGGGACAGACCGGGGAGCTGTTTTTT. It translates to CASSSGQGQTGELFF.

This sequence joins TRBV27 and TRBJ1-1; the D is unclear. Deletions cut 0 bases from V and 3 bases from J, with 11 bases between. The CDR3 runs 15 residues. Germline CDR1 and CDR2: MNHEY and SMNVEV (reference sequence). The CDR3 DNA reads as TGTGCCAGCAGTTTATCGAGGGCACCTTACACTGAAGCTTTCTTT. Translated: CASSLSRAPYTEAFF.

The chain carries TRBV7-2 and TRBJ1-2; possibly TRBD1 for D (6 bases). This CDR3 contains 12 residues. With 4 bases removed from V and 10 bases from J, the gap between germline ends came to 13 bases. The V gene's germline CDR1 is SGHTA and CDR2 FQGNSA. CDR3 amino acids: CASSSRTEDYTF. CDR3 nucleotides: TGTGCCAGCAGCTCTCGGACAGAAGACTACACCTTC.

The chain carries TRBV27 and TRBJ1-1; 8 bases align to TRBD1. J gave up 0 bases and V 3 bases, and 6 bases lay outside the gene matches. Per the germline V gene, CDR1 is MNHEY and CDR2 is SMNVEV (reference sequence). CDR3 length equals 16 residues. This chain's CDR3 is CASSLQYRGVNTEAFF. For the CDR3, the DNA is TGTGCCAGCAGTTTGCAATACAGGGGGGTGAACACTGAAGCTTTCTTT.

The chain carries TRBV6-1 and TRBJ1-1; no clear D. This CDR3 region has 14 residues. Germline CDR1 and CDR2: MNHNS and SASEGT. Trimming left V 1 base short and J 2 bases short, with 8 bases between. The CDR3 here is CASSEGRGNTEAFF. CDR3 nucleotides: TGTGCCAGCAGTGAAGGACGGGGTAACACTGAAGCTTTCTTT.

CDR3 in DNA: TGTGCCAGCAGCTCCTCCGGGGAGTCCTACGAGCAGTACTTC. Translation gives CASSSSGESYEQYF. This sequence joins TRBV11-2 and TRBJ2-7, with D possibly matching TRBD2 (5 bases). Germline lookup yields CDR1 SGHAT and CDR2 FQNNGV. The CDR3 has 14 residues. The V gene lost 4 bases and the J gene lost 1 base, with 11 bases spanning the gap. Combining the CDR3 with reference TRBV11-2 and TRBJ2-7 gives the whole variable domain EAGVAQSPRYKIIEKRQSVAFWCNPISGHATLYWYQQILGQGPKLLIQFQNNGVVDDSQLPKDRFSAERLKGVDSTLKIQPAKLEDSAVYLCASSSSGESYEQYFGPGTRLTVT.

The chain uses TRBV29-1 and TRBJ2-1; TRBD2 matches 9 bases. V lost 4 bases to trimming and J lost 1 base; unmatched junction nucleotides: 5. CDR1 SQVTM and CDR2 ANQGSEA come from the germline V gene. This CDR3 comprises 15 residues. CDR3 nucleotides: TGCAGCGTTGTAGGGCTAGCGGGGTCCTACAATGAGCAGTTCTTC. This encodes CSVVGLAGSYNEQFF.

In nucleotides, the CDR3 is TGTGCCAGCAGCTTCGGACAGGGACGAAATACTGAAGCTTTCTTT. This sequence encodes CASSFGQGRNTEAFF. The V gene is TRBV5-6, the J gene TRBJ1-1; 8 bases are shared with TRBD1. This CDR3 is 15 amino acids long. V lost 2 bases to trimming and J lost 5 bases; unmatched junction nucleotides: 8. CDR1 and CDR2 from the germline V gene are SGHDT and YYEEEE.

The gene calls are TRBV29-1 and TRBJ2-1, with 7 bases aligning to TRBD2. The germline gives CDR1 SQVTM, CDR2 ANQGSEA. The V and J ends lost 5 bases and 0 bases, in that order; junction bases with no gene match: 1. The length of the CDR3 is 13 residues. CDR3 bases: TGCAGCGTTAGCGGGGTCTCCTACAATGAGCAGTTCTTC. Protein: CSVSGVSYNEQFF.

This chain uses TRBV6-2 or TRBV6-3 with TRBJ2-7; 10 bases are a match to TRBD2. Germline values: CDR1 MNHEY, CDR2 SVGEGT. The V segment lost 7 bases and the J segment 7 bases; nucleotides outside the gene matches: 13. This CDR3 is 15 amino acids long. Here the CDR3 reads CASNPGLAGVREQYF. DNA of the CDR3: TGTGCCAGCAACCCCGGGCTAGCGGGAGTAAGGGAGCAGTACTTC.

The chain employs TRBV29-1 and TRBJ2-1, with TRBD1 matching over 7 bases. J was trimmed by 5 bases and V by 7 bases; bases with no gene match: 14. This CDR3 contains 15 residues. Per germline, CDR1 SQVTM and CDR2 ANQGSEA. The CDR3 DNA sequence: TGCAGCGCTTTACAGATTGGGACAGTAGACAATGAGCAGTTCTTC. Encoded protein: CSALQIGTVDNEQFF.

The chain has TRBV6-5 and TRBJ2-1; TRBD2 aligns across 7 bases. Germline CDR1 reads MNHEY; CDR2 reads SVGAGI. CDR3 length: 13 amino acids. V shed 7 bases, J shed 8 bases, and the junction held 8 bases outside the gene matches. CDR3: CASNPAGAYEQFF. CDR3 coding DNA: TGTGCCAGCAATCCTGCGGGAGCCTATGAGCAGTTCTTC.

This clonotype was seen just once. As DNA, the CDR3 is TGTGCCAGCAGCGAACAGGGAGGGAGTTCACCCCTCCACTTT. This sequence encodes CASSEQGGSSPLHF. The rearrangement uses TRBV27 and TRBJ1-6, with D possibly TRBD1 on 6 matching bases. This CDR3 is 14 amino acids long. Germline-derived CDR1 and CDR2 are MNHEY and SMNVEV (reference sequence). V was trimmed by 6 bases and J by 9 bases, leaving 15 bases between them.